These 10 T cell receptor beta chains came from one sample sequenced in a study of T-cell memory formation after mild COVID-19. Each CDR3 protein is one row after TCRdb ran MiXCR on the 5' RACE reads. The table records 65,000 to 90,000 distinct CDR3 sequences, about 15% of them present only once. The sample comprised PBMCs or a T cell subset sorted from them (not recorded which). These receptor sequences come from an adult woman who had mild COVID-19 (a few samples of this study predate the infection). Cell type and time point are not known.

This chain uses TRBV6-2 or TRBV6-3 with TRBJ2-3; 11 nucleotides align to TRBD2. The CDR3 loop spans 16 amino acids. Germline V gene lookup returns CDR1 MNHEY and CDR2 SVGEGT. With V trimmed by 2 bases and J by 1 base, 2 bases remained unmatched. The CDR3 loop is CASSYPTSGGTDTQYF. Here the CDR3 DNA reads TGTGCCAGCAGTTACCCGACTAGCGGGGGCACAGATACGCAGTATTTT.

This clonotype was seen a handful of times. The CDR3 here is CASSLDPSRTGELFF. The CDR3 nucleotides are TGTGCCAGCAGCTTAGATCCTAGTAGGACCGGGGAGCTGTTTTTT. The rearrangement links TRBV7-9 to TRBJ2-2; D call uncertain. The V gene lost 1 base and the J gene lost 5 bases, with 11 bases spanning the gap. The CDR3 consists of 15 residues. Germline assignment: CDR1 SEHNR and CDR2 FQNEAQ (reference sequence).

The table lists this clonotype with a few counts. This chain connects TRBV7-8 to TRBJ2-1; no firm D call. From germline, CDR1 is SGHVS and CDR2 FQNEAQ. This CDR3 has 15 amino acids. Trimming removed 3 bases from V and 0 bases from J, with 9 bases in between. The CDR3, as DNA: TGTGCCAGCAGCTTCCAAGCTAGCTCCTACAATGAGCAGTTCTTC. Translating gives CASSFQASSYNEQFF.

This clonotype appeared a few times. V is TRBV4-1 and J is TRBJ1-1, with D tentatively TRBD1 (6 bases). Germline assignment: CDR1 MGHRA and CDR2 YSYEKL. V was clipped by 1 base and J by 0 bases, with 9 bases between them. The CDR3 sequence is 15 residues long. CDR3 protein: CASSQVDSLNTEAFF. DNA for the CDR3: TGCGCCAGCAGCCAAGTGGACAGCTTGAACACTGAAGCTTTCTTT.

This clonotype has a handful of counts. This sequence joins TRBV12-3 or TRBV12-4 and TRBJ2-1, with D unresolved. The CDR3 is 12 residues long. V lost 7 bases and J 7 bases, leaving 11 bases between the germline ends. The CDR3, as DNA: TGTGCCAGCACGGCGGAAGTTAATGAGCAGTTCTTC. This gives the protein CASTAEVNEQFF.

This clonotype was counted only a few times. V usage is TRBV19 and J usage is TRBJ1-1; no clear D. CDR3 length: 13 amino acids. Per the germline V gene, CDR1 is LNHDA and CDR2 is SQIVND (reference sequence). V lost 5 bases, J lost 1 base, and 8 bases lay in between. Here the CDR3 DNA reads TGTGCCAGTAGTGTGACCGAGAACACTGAAGCTTTCTTT. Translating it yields CASSVTENTEAFF.

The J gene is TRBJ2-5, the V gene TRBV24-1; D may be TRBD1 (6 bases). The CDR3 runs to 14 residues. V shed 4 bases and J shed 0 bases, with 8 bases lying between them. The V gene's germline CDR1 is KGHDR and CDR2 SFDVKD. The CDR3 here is CATSDRDNQETQYF. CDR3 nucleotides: TGTGCCACCAGTGACCGGGACAACCAAGAGACCCAGTACTTC.

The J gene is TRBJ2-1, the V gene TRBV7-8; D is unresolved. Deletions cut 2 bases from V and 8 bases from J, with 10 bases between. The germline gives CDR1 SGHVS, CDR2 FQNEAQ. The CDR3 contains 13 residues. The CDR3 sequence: CASSLSLHDEQFF. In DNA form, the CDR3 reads TGTGCCAGCAGCTTAAGTCTGCACGATGAGCAGTTCTTC.

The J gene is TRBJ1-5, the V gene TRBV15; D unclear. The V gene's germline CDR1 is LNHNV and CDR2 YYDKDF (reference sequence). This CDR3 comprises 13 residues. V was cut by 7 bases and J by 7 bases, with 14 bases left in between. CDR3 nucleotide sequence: TGTGCCACCACCGAGGGAAGGAGACAGCCCCAGCATTTT. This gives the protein CATTEGRRQPQHF. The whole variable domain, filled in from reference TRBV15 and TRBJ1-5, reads DAMVIQNPRYQVTQFGKPVTLSCSQTLNHNVMYWYQQKSSQAPKLLFHYYDKDFNNEADTPDNFQSRRPNTSFCFLDIRSPGLGDTAMYLCATTEGRRQPQHFGDGTRLSIL.

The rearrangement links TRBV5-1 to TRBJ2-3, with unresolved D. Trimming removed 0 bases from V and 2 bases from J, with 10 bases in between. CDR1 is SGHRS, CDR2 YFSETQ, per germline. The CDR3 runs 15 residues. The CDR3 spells CASSLATDPTDTQYF. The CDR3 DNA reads TGCGCCAGCAGCTTGGCCACTGACCCCACAGATACGCAGTATTTT.